This note documents a single T cell receptor beta chain sequence. The antigen is undetermined. A much larger clone sits a single nucleotide away, making a read error possible. This entry is derived from a study of T cells in Graves' hyperthyroidism and ophthalmopathy. Study-wide findings and caveats: Blood also carried most thyroid clonotypes expanded above 0.001.

Researchers amplified the TCR beta CDR3 regions from RNA transcripts. The TCR CDR3 first-round RT-PCR relied on the HTBI primer set. TCRdb recomputed calls from the multiplex PCR reads with MiXCR, one row per CDR3 protein. The sample shows hundreds of thousands of distinct CDR3 sequences, 15% of them seen only once. Germline-derived CDR1 and CDR2 are KGHSH and LQKENI. The CDR3 runs to 15 residues. V gene TRBV18 combines with J gene TRBJ1-1; D is uncertain. The specimen sequenced was blood. This TCR derives from a woman in her twenties or thirties with Graves' hyperthyroidism. The CDR3 DNA follows: TGTACCAGCTCACCCTCGCGAGATATGGACACTGAAGCTTTCTTT. Translation gives CTSSPSRDMDTEAFF.